Each of the 3 T cell receptor beta chains below was sequenced from the same sample in a study of cytomegalovirus exposure and HLA in healthy donors. Produced via immunoSEQ multiplex PCR; TCRdb's table is partial and in-frame only. Of over 150,000 clones in the sample, 86% were seen once. Material for sequencing was PBMCs. All receptors derive from a human donor in good health.

V gene TRBV29-1 combines with J gene TRBJ1-2, with D unclear. Germline CDR1 reads SQVTM; CDR2 reads ANQGSEA. With 3 bases removed from V and 3 bases from J, the gap between germline ends came to 11 bases. CDR3 size: 13 residues. CDR3 DNA: TGCAGCGTTGAGTCGTTGGTAGACTATGGCTACACCTTC. It yields the protein CSVESLVDYGYTF. Together with reference TRBV29-1 and TRBJ1-2, the CDR3 gives the full variable domain: SAVISQKPSRDICQRGTSLTIQCQVDSQVTMMFWYRQQPGQSLTLIATANQGSEATYESGFVIDKFPISRPNLTFSTLTVSNMSPEDSSIYLCSVESLVDYGYTFGSGTRLTVV.

In this sample, this clone turned up many times. This sequence joins TRBV5-4 and TRBJ2-2; D gene ambiguous. The CDR3 covers 15 residues. V dropped 2 bases and J dropped 1 base, with 9 bases sitting between them. The germline gives CDR1 SGHNT, CDR2 YYREEE (reference sequence). CDR3 nucleotides: TGTGCCAGCAGCTTACCCGGTGTGAACACCGGGGAGCTGTTTTTT. Translating it yields CASSLPGVNTGELFF.

The chain recombines TRBV7-9 with TRBJ2-6, with D unresolved. The germline CDR1 and CDR2 sequences are SEHNR and FQNEAQ (reference sequence). Deletions cut 5 bases from V and 3 bases from J, with 8 bases between. This CDR3 is built from 14 residues. CDR3 DNA sequence: TGTGCCAGCAGCGCCGACAATGGGGCCAACGTCCTGACTTTC. It is translated as CASSADNGANVLTF.